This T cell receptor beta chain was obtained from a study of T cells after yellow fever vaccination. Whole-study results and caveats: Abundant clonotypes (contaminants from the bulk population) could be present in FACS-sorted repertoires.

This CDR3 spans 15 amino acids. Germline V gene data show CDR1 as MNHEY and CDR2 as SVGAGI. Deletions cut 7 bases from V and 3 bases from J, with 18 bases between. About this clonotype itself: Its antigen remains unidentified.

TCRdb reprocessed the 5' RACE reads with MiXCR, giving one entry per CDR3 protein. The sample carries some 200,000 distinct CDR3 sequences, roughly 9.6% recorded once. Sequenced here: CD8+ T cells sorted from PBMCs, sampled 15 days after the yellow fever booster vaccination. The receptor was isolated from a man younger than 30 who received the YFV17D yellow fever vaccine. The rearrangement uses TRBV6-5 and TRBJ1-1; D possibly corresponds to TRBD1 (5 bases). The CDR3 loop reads CASNLARGADTEAFF. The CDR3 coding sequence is TGTGCCAGCAATTTGGCCCGAGGGGCGGACACTGAAGCTTTCTTT.